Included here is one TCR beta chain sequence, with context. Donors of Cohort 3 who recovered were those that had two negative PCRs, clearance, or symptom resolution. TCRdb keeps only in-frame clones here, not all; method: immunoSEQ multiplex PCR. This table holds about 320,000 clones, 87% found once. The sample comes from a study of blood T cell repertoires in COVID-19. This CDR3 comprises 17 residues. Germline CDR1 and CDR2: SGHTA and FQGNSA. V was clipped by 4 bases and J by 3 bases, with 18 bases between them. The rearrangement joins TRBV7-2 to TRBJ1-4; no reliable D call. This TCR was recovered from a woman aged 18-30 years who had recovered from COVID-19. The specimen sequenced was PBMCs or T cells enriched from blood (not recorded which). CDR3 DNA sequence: TGTGCCAGCAGCTGGGCAGCAGCGGGAGCTTCTAATGAAAAACTGTTTTTT. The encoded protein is CASSWAAAGASNEKLFF.